One and the same sample provided the 8 T cell receptor beta chains below, sequenced in a study of follicular helper T cells after annual influenza vaccination. Assay: immunoSEQ multiplex PCR; the TCRdb copy retains only in-frame clones and omits some. The table lists about 11,000 clones, roughly 77% of them singletons, with over 0.75% in the top ten. Regarding time point: 2014-2015 season, pre-vaccination. Sequenced material: CXCR5- memory CD4+ T cells sorted from blood, taken on the day of influenza vaccination. Every receptor here comes from an adult who received the influenza vaccine.

The chain recombines TRBV7-2 with TRBJ2-2; D uncertain. Trimming cost V 5 bases and J 5 bases, with 9 bases left between them. Germline V lookup: CDR1 SGHTA, CDR2 FQGNSA. This CDR3 comprises 13 residues. The CDR3 sequence is CASSVSGTGELFF. The CDR3 nucleotides are TGTGCCAGCAGCGTCTCCGGGACCGGGGAGCTGTTTTTT.

This clone was detected a few times. The rearrangement uses TRBV5-1 and TRBJ2-7, with TRBD1 as a possible D gene (5 bases). The CDR3 consists of 13 residues. CDR1 is SGHRS and CDR2 is YFSETQ in the germline V gene. Trimming left V 1 base short and J 9 bases short, with 14 bases between. The CDR3 protein is CASSLNQGLRQYF. CDR3 in DNA: TGCGCCAGCAGCTTGAACCAGGGATTAAGGCAGTACTTC.

The chain links TRBV28 to TRBJ2-2; 7 nucleotides match TRBD1. The CDR3 length is 15 residues. V was clipped by 3 bases and J by 5 bases; unmatched bases: 6. The germline V gene encodes CDR1 MDHEN and CDR2 SYDVKM. The CDR3, as DNA: TGTGCCAGCAGTTTGGACAGGATGGAGACCGGGGAGCTGTTTTTT. Residues: CASSLDRMETGELFF.

This clone was counted a few times. V and J are TRBV5-5 and TRBJ1-2; 10 bases are a match to TRBD1. The V and J ends lost 3 bases and 8 bases, in that order; junction bases with no gene match: 4. The CDR3 spans 13 residues. Germline-derived CDR1 and CDR2 are SGHKS and YYEKEE (reference sequence). The CDR3 DNA follows: TGTGCCAGCAGCTCAGGACAGGGGGGAGGCTACACCTTC. Translating gives CASSSGQGGGYTF.

V is TRBV27 and J is TRBJ1-2; perhaps TRBD1 as D (5 bases). The V gene lost 0 bases and the J gene lost 2 bases, with 7 bases spanning the gap. This CDR3 spans 14 amino acids. Germline CDR1 reads MNHEY; CDR2 reads SMNVEV (reference sequence). CDR3 DNA: TGTGCCAGCAGTTTATCCCCAGGGAACTATGGCTACACCTTC. Amino acid sequence: CASSLSPGNYGYTF.

The chain employs TRBV18 and TRBJ2-7; D remains ambiguous. Trimming shortened V by 3 bases and J by 4 bases, and 13 bases separated the two germline ends. There are 14 residues in the CDR3. CDR1 is KGHSH, CDR2 LQKENI, per germline. CDR3 coding DNA: TGTGCCAGCTCACCTGGGGTTATGGATTACGAGCAGTACTTC. Translated: CASSPGVMDYEQYF.

This chain connects TRBV7-9 to TRBJ2-2, with D possibly TRBD1 on 6 matching bases. The CDR3 totals 14 residues. The germline V gene has CDR1 SEHNR and CDR2 FQNEAQ (reference sequence). V dropped 6 bases and J dropped 3 bases, with 11 bases sitting between them. The CDR3 region has the DNA TGTGCCAGCAGTACAGGGTGGGACACCGGGGAGCTGTTTTTT. This translates into CASSTGWDTGELFF.

The V gene is TRBV6-5, the J gene TRBJ2-3, with D tentatively TRBD1 or TRBD2 (5 bases each). V lost 4 bases and J lost 0, with 11 bases in between. There are 15 residues in the CDR3. Germline lookup yields CDR1 MNHEY and CDR2 SVGAGI. CDR3 region: CASSSRDGSTDTQYF. The CDR3 DNA sequence: TGTGCCAGCAGTTCTCGGGACGGCAGCACAGATACGCAGTATTTT.